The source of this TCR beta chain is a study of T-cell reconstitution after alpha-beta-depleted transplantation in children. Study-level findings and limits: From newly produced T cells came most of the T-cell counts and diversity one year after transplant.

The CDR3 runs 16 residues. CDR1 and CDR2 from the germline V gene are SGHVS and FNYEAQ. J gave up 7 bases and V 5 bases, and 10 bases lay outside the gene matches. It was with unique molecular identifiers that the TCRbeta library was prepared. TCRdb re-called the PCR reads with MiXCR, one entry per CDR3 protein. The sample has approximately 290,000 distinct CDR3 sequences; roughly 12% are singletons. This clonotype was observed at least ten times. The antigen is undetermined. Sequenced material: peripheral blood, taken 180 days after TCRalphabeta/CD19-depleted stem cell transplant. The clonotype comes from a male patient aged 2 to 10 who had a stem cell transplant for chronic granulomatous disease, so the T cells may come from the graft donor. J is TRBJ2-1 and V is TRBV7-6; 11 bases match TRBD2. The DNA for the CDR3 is TGTGCCAGCAGCAAATTAGCGGGGGGGCCACAAAATGAGCAGTTCTTC. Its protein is CASSKLAGGPQNEQFF.